Presented here are 21 T cell receptor beta chains from one specimen sequenced in a study of T-cell memory formation after mild COVID-19. In TCRdb, the 5' RACE reads were re-called with MiXCR into one record per CDR3 protein. The sample includes 190,000 or so distinct CDR3 sequences, over 20% of them seen just once. Sequencing used PBMCs or a T cell subset sorted from them (not recorded which). The receptors stem from an adult woman who had mild COVID-19 (a few samples of this study predate the infection). Cell type and time point are not known.

The chain recombines TRBV7-3 with TRBJ2-1; 7 positions agree with TRBD1. Germline V gene lookup returns CDR1 SGHTA and CDR2 FQGTGA. The V gene end was trimmed by 4 bases and the J gene end by 2 bases; junction bases not matched to a gene: 2. This CDR3 has 14 residues. CDR3 coding DNA: TGTGCCAGCAGCTCGACAGGGCCCTACAATGAGCAGTTCTTC. Encoded protein: CASSSTGPYNEQFF.

This clonotype was detected a few times. This sequence joins TRBV5-1 and TRBJ2-3; 7 bases map to TRBD2. The V and J ends lost 6 bases and 4 bases, in that order; junction bases with no gene match: 8. There are 14 residues in the CDR3. The germline V gene has CDR1 SGHRS and CDR2 YFSETQ. CDR3 sequence (DNA): TGCGCCAGCACCAGGGCGGGGGTCGCAGATACGCAGTATTTT. Its protein is CASTRAGVADTQYF.

This clonotype occurred a few times. The chain joins TRBV11-2 to TRBJ2-3, with D uncertain. Between the trimmed V and J ends, which lost 0 bases and 0 bases, there was a span of 7 bases. The CDR3 has 15 amino acids. Germline V gene lookup returns CDR1 SGHAT and CDR2 FQNNGV. The CDR3 coding sequence is TGTGCCAGCAGCTTAGATACCCCTAGCACAGATACGCAGTATTTT. This encodes CASSLDTPSTDTQYF.

This chain joins TRBV12-3 or TRBV12-4 and TRBJ1-2; D call uncertain. The CDR3 consists of 13 residues. V shed 1 base and J shed 4 bases, with 7 bases lying between them. The CDR3 loop reads CASSLGVFYGYTF. CDR3 nucleotide sequence: TGTGCCAGCAGTTTAGGAGTTTTCTATGGCTACACCTTC.

The chain combines TRBV11-2 with TRBJ1-2; no reliable D call. Germline V gene lookup returns CDR1 SGHAT and CDR2 FQNNGV. This CDR3 has 14 amino acids. V was cut by 1 base and J by 4 bases, with 10 bases left in between. The CDR3 DNA follows: TGTGCCAGCAGCTTAGTCTCGGCAGTCTATGGCTACACCTTC. Translated, it gives CASSLVSAVYGYTF.

This rearrangement joins TRBV13 to TRBJ2-1; D uncertain. V lost 1 base, J lost 8 bases, and 6 bases lay in between. The CDR3 runs 12 residues. CDR1 and CDR2 (germline): PRHDT, FYEKMQ (reference sequence). The CDR3 coding sequence is TGTGCCAGCAGCTTAGACCTGCATGAGCAGTTCTTC. Its translation is CASSLDLHEQFF.

This clonotype was seen a handful of times. The chain recombines TRBV6-1 with TRBJ1-5, with D perhaps TRBD1 (5 bases). The V gene lost 6 bases and the J gene lost 5 bases, with 20 bases spanning the gap. The CDR3 extends over 16 amino acids. CDR1 is MNHNS, CDR2 SASEGT, per germline. The CDR3 bases are TGTGCCAGCAGAGGACATTTTATGGCCCCAGATCAGCCCCAGCATTTT. This encodes CASRGHFMAPDQPQHF.

This clonotype was found a few times. The CDR3 nucleotides read TGCGCCAGCAGCTCCCTCCCTCTATCAACGGGAGGGTACGAGCAGTACTTC. Amino acids: CASSSLPLSTGGYEQYF. The chain is built from TRBV5-1 and TRBJ2-7; TRBD2 matches 8 bases. The V and J ends lost 3 bases and 4 bases, in that order; junction bases with no gene match: 15. The CDR3 runs 17 residues. The germline CDR1 and CDR2 sequences are SGHRS and YFSETQ.

In DNA, the CDR3 is TGTGCCAGCAGCCTCGTAGGACAGAGCTACGAGCAGTACTTC. It encodes CASSLVGQSYEQYF. The chain links TRBV6-5 to TRBJ2-7; possible D gene TRBD1, 6 bases. V was cut by 6 bases and J by 3 bases, with 15 bases left in between. Germline V gene data show CDR1 as MNHEY and CDR2 as SVGAGI. There are 14 residues in the CDR3.

This chain joins TRBV6-5 and TRBJ2-5; D unresolved. Germline CDR1 is MNHEY and CDR2 is SVGAGI. The CDR3 has 16 residues. Trimming cost V 0 bases and J 4 bases, with 15 bases left between them. As DNA, the CDR3 is TGTGCCAGCAGTTACTCGCGGTCTGGGATTCGAGAGACCCAGTACTTC. Its protein product is CASSYSRSGIRETQYF.

As regards this clonotype: At one boundary the junction diverges from the germline segment, which might be a read error. V is TRBV11-2 and J is TRBJ1-4; maybe TRBD1 (5 bases). Germline CDR1 reads SGHAT; CDR2 reads FQNNGV. CDR3 length equals 16 residues. The CDR3 is CARSLGLGVFNEKLFF. CDR3 DNA: TGTGCCCGCAGCCTTGGTCTAGGGGTGTTTAATGAAAAACTGTTTTTT.

This clonotype was counted only a few times. The rearrangement uses TRBV3-1 and TRBJ2-7; 11 nucleotides align to TRBD2. Germline trimming cut 3 bases from V and 1 base from J; bases unmatched to any gene: 5. The CDR3 loop spans 16 amino acids. Germline CDR1 LGHDT, CDR2 YNNKEL (reference sequence). CDR3 nucleotides: TGTGCCAGCAGCCAGGCTACTAGCGGGAGATCCTACGAGCAGTACTTC. Protein product: CASSQATSGRSYEQYF.

In this sample, this clonotype turned up a few times. The rearrangement links TRBV23-1 to TRBJ1-5; no reliable D call. TRBV23-1 is flagged as an ORF with uncertain function. This CDR3 has 13 residues. The V end was cut by 3 bases, the J end by 7 bases, with 10 bases between. CDR3: CASSHLFGQPQHF. The CDR3, as DNA: TGCGCCAGCAGTCATCTCTTCGGGCAGCCCCAGCATTTT.

There are a few counts of this clonotype. The chain uses TRBV19 and TRBJ1-1; maybe TRBD1 (5 bases). Deletions cut 6 bases from V and 5 bases from J, with 19 bases between. CDR1 is LNHDA, CDR2 SQIVND, per germline (reference sequence). The CDR3 contains 15 residues. In DNA form, the CDR3 reads TGTGCCAGTAGACTTTCTTTAGGGGCCAAGACTGAAGCTTTCTTT. This translates into CASRLSLGAKTEAFF.

V is TRBV4-3 and J is TRBJ2-1; D remains ambiguous. The CDR3 has 13 residues. Germline CDR1 and CDR2: LGHNA and YSLEER. Trimming removed 0 bases at V and 6 bases at J, with 6 bases between. The CDR3 protein is CASSQDIVNEQFF. CDR3 DNA sequence: TGCGCCAGCAGCCAAGATATCGTCAATGAGCAGTTCTTC.

This clonotype was counted between two and nine times. The chain is built from TRBV29-1 and TRBJ2-7, with D perhaps matching TRBD2 (6 bases). Germline loops: CDR1 SQVTM, CDR2 ANQGSEA. V shed 2 bases and J shed 4 bases, with 24 bases lying between them. CDR3 length equals 17 residues. For the CDR3, the DNA is TGCAGCGTTGAACCGACCCAGCCTCTCGGGACTGGGTACGAGCAGTACTTC. Translation: CSVEPTQPLGTGYEQYF.

V is TRBV20-1 and J is TRBJ2-7; 7 bases match TRBD2. J was trimmed by 2 bases and V by 4 bases; bases with no gene match: 8. From germline, CDR1 is DFQATT and CDR2 SNEGSKA (reference sequence). This CDR3 contains 14 residues. CDR3 DNA: TGCAGTGCTATCTGGGGAGGGAAAACCTACGAGCAGTACTTC. Its protein product is CSAIWGGKTYEQYF.

The V call is TRBV27, the J call TRBJ2-5, with 9 bases fitting TRBD1. Losses at the gene ends were 5 bases for V and 7 bases for J; bases not matched to a gene: 8. Germline CDR1 and CDR2: MNHEY and SMNVEV (reference sequence). There are 14 residues in the CDR3. The CDR3 DNA reads as TGTGCCAGCAGTCGGGGACAGGGTCGGGGGACCCAGTACTTC. Residues: CASSRGQGRGTQYF.

This clonotype was detected a few times. The chain carries TRBV10-3 and TRBJ1-3; D call uncertain. Trimming left V 9 bases short and J 4 bases short, with 7 bases between. From germline, CDR1 is ENHRY and CDR2 SYGVKD. CDR3 length equals 11 residues. Here the CDR3 reads CAINPGNTIYF. The CDR3 region has the DNA TGTGCCATAAACCCGGGAAACACCATATATTTT.

V is TRBV24-1 and J is TRBJ2-5; D possibly matches TRBD1 or TRBD2 (5 bases each). Germline V gives CDR1 KGHDR, CDR2 SFDVKD. Between the trimmed V and J ends, which lost 4 bases and 5 bases, there was a span of 19 bases. The CDR3 runs 16 residues. The CDR3 sequence: CATSDRPLGPGETQYF. CDR3 in DNA: TGTGCCACCAGTGACCGACCCTTGGGGCCGGGGGAGACCCAGTACTTC.

The chain recombines TRBV5-1 with TRBJ2-7, with unresolved D. Germline CDR1 reads SGHRS; CDR2 reads YFSETQ. The germline V and J ends were trimmed by 7 bases and 0 bases, with 14 bases remaining between them. The CDR3 runs 14 residues. CDR3 region: CASSGGTSSYEQYF. The CDR3 nucleotides are TGCGCCAGCTCGGGTGGAACGAGCTCCTACGAGCAGTACTTC.